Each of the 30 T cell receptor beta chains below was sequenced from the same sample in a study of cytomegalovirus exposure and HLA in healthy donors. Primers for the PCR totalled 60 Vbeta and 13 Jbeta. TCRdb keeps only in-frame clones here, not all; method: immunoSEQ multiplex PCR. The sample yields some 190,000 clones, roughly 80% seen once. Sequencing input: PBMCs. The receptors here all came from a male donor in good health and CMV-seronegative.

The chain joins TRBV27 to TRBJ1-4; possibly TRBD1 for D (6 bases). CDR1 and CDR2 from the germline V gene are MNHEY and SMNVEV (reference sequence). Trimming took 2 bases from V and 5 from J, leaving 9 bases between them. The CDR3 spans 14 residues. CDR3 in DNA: TGTGCCAGCAGTTTAATGGGGGCGAATGAAAAACTGTTTTTT. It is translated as CASSLMGANEKLFF.

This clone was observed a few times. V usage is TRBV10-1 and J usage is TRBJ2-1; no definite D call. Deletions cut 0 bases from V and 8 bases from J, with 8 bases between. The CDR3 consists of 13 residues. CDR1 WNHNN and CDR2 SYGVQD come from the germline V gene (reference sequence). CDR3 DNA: TGCGCCAGCAGTGAGTCCTCTACCGATGAGCAGTTCTTC. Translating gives CASSESSTDEQFF.

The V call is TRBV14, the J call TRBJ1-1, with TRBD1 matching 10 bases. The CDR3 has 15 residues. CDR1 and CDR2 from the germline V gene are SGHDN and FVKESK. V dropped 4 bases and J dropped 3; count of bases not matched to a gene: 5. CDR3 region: CASSLRTGGDTEAFF. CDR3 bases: TGTGCCAGCAGCCTTAGGACAGGGGGAGACACTGAAGCTTTCTTT.

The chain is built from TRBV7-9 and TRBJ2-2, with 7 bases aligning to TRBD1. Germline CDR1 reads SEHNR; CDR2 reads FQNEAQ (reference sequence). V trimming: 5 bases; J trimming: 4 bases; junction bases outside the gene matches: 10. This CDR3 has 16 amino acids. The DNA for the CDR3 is TGTGCCAGCAGCCCCTACAGGGGTATAAGCACCGGGGAGCTGTTTTTT. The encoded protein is CASSPYRGISTGELFF.

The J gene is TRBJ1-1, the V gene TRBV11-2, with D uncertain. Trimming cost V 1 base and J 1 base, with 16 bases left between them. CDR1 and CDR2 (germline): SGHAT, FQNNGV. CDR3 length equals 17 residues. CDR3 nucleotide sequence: TGTGCCAGCAGCTTAGTAGGAAGCAGGTTGCAGAACACTGAAGCTTTCTTT. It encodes CASSLVGSRLQNTEAFF.

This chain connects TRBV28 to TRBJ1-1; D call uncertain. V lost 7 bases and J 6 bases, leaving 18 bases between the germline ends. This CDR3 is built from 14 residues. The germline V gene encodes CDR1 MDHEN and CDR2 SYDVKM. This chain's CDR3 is CASTRGGAASEAFF. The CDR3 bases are TGTGCCAGCACACGGGGAGGAGCAGCCTCTGAAGCTTTCTTT.

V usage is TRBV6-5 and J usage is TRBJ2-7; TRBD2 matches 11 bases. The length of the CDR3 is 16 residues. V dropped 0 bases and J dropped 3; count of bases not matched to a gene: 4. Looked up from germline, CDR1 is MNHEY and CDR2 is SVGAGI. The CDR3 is CASSYSGTSGNYEQYF. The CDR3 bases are TGTGCCAGCAGTTACTCCGGGACTAGCGGAAACTACGAGCAGTACTTC.

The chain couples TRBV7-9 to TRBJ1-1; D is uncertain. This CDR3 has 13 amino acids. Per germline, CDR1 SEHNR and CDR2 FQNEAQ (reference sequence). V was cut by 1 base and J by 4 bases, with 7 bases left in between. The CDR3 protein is CASSLDLSTEAFF. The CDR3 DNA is TGTGCCAGCAGCTTAGACCTAAGCACTGAAGCTTTCTTT.

CDR3 DNA: TGTGCCAGCAGCCGACAGGGGGAGGGTGGCTACACCTTC. Translating it yields CASSRQGEGGYTF. The V and J genes are TRBV6-5 and TRBJ1-2; the match to TRBD1 covers 9 bases. This CDR3 region has 13 residues. J was trimmed by 7 bases and V by 6 bases; bases with no gene match: 6. In germline, CDR1 is MNHEY, CDR2 SVGAGI.

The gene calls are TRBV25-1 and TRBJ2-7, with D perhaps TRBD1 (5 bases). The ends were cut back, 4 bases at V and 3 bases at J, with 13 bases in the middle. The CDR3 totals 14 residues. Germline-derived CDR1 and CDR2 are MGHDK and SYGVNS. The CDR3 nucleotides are TGTGCCAGCAGTGCCGGACACGGCGGCTACGAGCAGTACTTC. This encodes CASSAGHGGYEQYF.

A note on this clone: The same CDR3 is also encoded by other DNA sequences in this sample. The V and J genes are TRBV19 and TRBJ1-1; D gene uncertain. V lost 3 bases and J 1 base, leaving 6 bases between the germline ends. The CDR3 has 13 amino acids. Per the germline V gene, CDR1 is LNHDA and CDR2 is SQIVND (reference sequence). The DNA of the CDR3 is TGTGCCAGTAGTATTCGGGGGAACACTGAAGCTTTCTTT. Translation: CASSIRGNTEAFF.

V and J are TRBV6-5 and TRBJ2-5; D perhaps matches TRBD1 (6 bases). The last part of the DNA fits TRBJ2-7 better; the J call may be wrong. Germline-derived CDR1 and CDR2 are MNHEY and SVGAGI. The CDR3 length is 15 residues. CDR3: CASSSPLTGYYEQYF. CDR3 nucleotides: TGTGCCAGCAGTTCCCCGTTGACAGGCTACTACGAGCAGTACTTC.

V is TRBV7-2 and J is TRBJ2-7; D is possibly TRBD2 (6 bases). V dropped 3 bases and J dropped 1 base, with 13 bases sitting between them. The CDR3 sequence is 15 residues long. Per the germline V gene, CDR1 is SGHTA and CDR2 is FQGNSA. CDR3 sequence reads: CASSFSTRLSYEQYF. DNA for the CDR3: TGTGCCAGCAGCTTCTCGACTAGGCTGTCCTACGAGCAGTACTTC.

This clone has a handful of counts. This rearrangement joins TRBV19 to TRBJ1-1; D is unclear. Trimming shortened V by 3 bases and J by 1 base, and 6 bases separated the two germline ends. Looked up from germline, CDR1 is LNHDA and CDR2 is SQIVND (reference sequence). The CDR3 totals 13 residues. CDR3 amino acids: CASSIGKNTEAFF. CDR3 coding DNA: TGTGCCAGTAGTATTGGCAAGAACACTGAAGCTTTCTTT.

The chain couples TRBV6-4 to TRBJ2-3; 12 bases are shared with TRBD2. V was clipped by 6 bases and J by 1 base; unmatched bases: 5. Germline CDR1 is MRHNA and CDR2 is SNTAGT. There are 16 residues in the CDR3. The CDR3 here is CASSVTSGGRTDTQYF. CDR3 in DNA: TGTGCCAGCAGCGTTACTAGCGGGGGGCGCACAGATACGCAGTATTTT.

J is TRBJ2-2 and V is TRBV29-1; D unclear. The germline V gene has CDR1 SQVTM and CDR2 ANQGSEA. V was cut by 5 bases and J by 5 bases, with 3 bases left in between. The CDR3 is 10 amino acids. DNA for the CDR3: TGCAGCGTTCTGACCGGGGAGCTGTTTTTT. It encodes CSVLTGELFF.

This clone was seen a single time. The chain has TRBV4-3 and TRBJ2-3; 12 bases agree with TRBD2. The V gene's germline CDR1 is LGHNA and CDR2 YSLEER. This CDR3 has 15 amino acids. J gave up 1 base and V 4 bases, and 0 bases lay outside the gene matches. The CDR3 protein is CASSRLAGGTDTQYF. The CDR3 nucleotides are TGCGCCAGCAGCCGACTAGCGGGGGGCACAGATACGCAGTATTTT.

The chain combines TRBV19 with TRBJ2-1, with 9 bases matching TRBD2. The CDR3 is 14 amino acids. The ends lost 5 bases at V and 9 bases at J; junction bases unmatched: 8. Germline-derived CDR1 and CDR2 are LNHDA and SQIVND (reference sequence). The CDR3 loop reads CASSYRGRASEQFF. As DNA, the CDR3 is TGTGCCAGTAGTTACCGCGGGAGGGCCAGTGAGCAGTTCTTC.

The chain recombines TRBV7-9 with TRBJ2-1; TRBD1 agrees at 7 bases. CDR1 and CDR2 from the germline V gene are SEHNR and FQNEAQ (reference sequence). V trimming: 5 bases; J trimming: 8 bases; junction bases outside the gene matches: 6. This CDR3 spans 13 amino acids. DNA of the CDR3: TGTGCCAGCAGCCGCAGGGGGTCGTATGAGCAGTTCTTC. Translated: CASSRRGSYEQFF.

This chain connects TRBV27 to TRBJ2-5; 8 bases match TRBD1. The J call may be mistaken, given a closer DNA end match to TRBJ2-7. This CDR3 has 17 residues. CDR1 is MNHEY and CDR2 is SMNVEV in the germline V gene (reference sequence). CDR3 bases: TGTGCCAGCAGTTTAAAGTTTGGCGGACAGGGAAACTACGAGCAGTACTTC. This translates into CASSLKFGGQGNYEQYF.

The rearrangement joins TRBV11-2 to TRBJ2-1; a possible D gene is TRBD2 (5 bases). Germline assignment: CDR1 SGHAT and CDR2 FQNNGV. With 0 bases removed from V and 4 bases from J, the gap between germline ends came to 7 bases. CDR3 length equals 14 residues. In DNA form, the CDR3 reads TGTGCCAGCAGCTTAGATCCGGGGTACAATGAGCAGTTCTTC. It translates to CASSLDPGYNEQFF.

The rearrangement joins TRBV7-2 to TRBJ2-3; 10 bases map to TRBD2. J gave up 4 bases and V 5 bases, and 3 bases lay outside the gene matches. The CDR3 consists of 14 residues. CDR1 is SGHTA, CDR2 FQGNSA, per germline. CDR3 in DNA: TGTGCCAGCAGCCCCGGACTAGCGGCAGATACGCAGTATTTT. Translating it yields CASSPGLAADTQYF.

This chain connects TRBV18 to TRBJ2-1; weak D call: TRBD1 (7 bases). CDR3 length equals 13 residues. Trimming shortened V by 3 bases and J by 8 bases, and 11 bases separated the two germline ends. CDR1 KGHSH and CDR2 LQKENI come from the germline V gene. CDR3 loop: CASSPAGGYEQFF. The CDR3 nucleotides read TGTGCCAGCTCACCGGCAGGGGGGTATGAGCAGTTCTTC.

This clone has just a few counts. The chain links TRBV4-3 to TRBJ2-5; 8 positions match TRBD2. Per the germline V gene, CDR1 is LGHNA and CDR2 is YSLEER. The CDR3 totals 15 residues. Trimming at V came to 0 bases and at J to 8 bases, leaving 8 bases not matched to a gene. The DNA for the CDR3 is TGCGCCAGCAGCCAAGATACCCTCGGGAGGGCCACCCAGTACTTC. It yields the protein CASSQDTLGRATQYF.

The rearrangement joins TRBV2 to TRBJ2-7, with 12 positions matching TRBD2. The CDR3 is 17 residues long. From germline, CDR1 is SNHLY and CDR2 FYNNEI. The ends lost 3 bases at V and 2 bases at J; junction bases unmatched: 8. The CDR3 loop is CASSDMLAGGRTYEQYF. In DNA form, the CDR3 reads TGTGCCAGCAGTGATATGCTAGCGGGAGGGCGGACCTACGAGCAGTACTTC.

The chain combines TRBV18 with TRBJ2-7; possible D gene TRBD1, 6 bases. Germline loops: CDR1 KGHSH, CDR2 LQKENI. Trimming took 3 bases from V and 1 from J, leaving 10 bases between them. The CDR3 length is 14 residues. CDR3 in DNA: TGTGCCAGCTCACCGCCGACAGGATCCTACGAGCAGTACTTC. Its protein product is CASSPPTGSYEQYF.

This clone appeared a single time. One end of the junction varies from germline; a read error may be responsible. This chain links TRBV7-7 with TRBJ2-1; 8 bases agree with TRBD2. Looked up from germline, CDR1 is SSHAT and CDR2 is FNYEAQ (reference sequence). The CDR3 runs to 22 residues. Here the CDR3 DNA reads TGTGCTAGCAGCCCTGGTGGGGGCAACCTGGGTTTTGGCGGGAGGTCAATGGATGAGCAGTTCTTC. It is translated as CASSPGGGNLGFGGRSMDEQFF.

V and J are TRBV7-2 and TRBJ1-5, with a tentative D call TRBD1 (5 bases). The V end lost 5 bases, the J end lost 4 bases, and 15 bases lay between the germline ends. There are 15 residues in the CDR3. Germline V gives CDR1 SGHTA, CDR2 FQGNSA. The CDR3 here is CASSQAGLGNQPQHF. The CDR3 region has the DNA TGTGCCAGCAGCCAAGCAGGGTTGGGTAATCAGCCCCAGCATTTT. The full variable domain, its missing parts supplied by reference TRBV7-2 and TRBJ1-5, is GAGVSQSPSNKVTEKGKDVELRCDPISGHTALYWYRQSLGQGLEFLIYFQGNSAPDKSGLPSDRFSAERTGGSVSTLTIQRTQQEDSAVYLCASSQAGLGNQPQHFGDGTRLSIL.

CDR3 sequence: CASLRGGPGTGELFF. As DNA, the CDR3 is TGTGCCAGCCTAAGGGGGGGGCCGGGCACCGGGGAGCTGTTTTTT. The chain uses TRBV5-4 and TRBJ2-2, with TRBD2 as a possible D gene (7 bases). CDR1 is SGHNT, CDR2 YYREEE, per germline (reference sequence). This CDR3 is built from 15 residues. Trimming left V 7 bases short and J 4 bases short, with 17 bases between.

DNA for the CDR3: TGTGCCAGCAGCCCTCCTAAAATAGGAACAGCCAATCAGCCCCAGCATTTT. Amino acid sequence: CASSPPKIGTANQPQHF. This chain links TRBV6-4 with TRBJ1-5; D gene uncertain. This CDR3 spans 17 amino acids. The germline V gene has CDR1 MRHNA and CDR2 SNTAGT. The ends were cut back, 6 bases at V and 3 bases at J, with 21 bases in the middle.